One sample yielded the 10 T cell receptor beta chains listed below, sequenced in a study of cytomegalovirus exposure and HLA in healthy donors. PCR was performed using 60 Vbeta and 13 Jbeta primers. TCRdb's copy holds only in-frame clones and misses some; the assay was immunoSEQ multiplex PCR. The sample lists 85,000 to 100,000 clones; around 80% were seen once. Sequenced material: PBMCs. The receptors stem from a human donor in good health.

The V and J genes are TRBV19 and TRBJ1-2; TRBD1 might be the D (6 bases). There are 15 residues in the CDR3. Germline V gives CDR1 LNHDA, CDR2 SQIVND (reference sequence). V shed 6 bases and J shed 4 bases, with 18 bases lying between them. The DNA for the CDR3 is TGTGCCAGTAGACTACAGGGTAACCAGGCCTATGGCTACACCTTC. Its protein is CASRLQGNQAYGYTF. Full variable domain (remainder filled in from reference TRBV19 and TRBJ1-2): DGGITQSPKYLFRKEGQNVTLSCEQNLNHDAMYWYRQDPGQGLRLIYYSQIVNDFQKGDIAEGYSVSREKKESFPLTVTSAQKNPTAFYLCASRLQGNQAYGYTFGSGTRLTVV.

This chain joins TRBV19 and TRBJ1-1; 9 nucleotides align to TRBD1. Germline trimming cut 5 bases from V and 1 base from J; bases unmatched to any gene: 2. Per germline, CDR1 LNHDA and CDR2 SQIVND (reference sequence). The CDR3 length is 14 residues. The CDR3 nucleotides are TGTGCCAGTAGTCGGACAGGGGAGAACACTGAAGCTTTCTTT. Translation: CASSRTGENTEAFF.

The chain combines TRBV5-4 with TRBJ2-5; TRBD2 matches at 10 bases. This CDR3 is 17 amino acids long. V shed 0 bases, J shed 0 bases, and the junction held 5 bases outside the gene matches. The germline V gene has CDR1 SGHNT and CDR2 YYREEE (reference sequence). CDR3 sequence reads: CASSLGSGGTYQETQYF. The CDR3 DNA is TGTGCCAGCAGCTTGGGTAGCGGGGGGACGTACCAAGAGACCCAGTACTTC.

CDR3 residues: CASSPLAGAGEQFF. The CDR3 coding sequence is TGTGCCAGCAGCCCCCTCGCGGGGGCCGGGGAGCAGTTCTTC. V and J are TRBV11-2 and TRBJ2-1, with D possibly TRBD2 on 7 matching bases. The CDR3 spans 14 residues. The V and J ends lost 5 bases and 10 bases respectively, with 18 bases between them. The germline gives CDR1 SGHAT, CDR2 FQNNGV.

This sequence joins TRBV11-2 and TRBJ1-2; D possibly corresponds to TRBD1 (5 bases). Germline V CDR1 and CDR2: SGHAT, FQNNGV. The ends were cut back, 5 bases at V and 4 bases at J, with 8 bases in the middle. The CDR3 loop spans 12 amino acids. The CDR3 DNA reads TGTGCCAGCAGCGGACAAAGCTATGGCTACACCTTC. Translated, it gives CASSGQSYGYTF.

This chain joins TRBV19 and TRBJ1-1; D is unclear. CDR3 length: 13 amino acids. CDR1 is LNHDA, CDR2 SQIVND, per germline (reference sequence). The V and J ends lost 4 bases and 4 bases respectively, with 10 bases between them. CDR3 bases: TGTGCCAGTAGTACCGCTCCGGGCACTGAAGCTTTCTTT. Its protein product is CASSTAPGTEAFF.

The J gene is TRBJ1-1, the V gene TRBV20-1; a weak D match, TRBD1 (5 bases). The CDR3 is 11 amino acids. CDR1 DFQATT and CDR2 SNEGSKA come from the germline V gene (reference sequence). V lost 7 bases, J lost 10 bases, and 16 bases lay in between. CDR3 sequence (DNA): TGCAGTGGGTGGCGGGACTGTATAGCTTTCTTT. This sequence encodes CSGWRDCIAFF.

The V and J genes are TRBV27 and TRBJ2-7; 9 bases line up with TRBD1. The CDR3 has 17 residues. CDR1 MNHEY and CDR2 SMNVEV come from the germline V gene (reference sequence). V shed 5 bases, J shed 1 base, and the junction held 12 bases outside the gene matches. The CDR3 is CASSPRNGQGRSYEQYF. The CDR3 nucleotides read TGTGCCAGCAGTCCCCGCAATGGACAGGGGCGGTCCTACGAGCAGTACTTC.

The chain combines TRBV6-5 with TRBJ1-1; tentative D call: TRBD1 (6 bases). Deletions cut 5 bases from V and 6 bases from J, with 13 bases between. The CDR3 loop spans 13 amino acids. Germline CDR1 is MNHEY and CDR2 is SVGAGI. The CDR3 bases are TGTGCCAGCAGTCGTGGGGGCGCGGCTGAAGCTTTCTTT. Translated: CASSRGGAAEAFF.

The CDR3 bases are TGTGCCAGCCGGGTCACTGAAGCTTTCTTT. Its translation: CASRVTEAFF. The V gene is TRBV6-8, the J gene TRBJ1-1; D is unresolved. V dropped 8 bases and J dropped 4 bases, with 5 bases sitting between them. Germline V CDR1 and CDR2: MNHGY, SAAAGT. The CDR3 consists of 10 residues.